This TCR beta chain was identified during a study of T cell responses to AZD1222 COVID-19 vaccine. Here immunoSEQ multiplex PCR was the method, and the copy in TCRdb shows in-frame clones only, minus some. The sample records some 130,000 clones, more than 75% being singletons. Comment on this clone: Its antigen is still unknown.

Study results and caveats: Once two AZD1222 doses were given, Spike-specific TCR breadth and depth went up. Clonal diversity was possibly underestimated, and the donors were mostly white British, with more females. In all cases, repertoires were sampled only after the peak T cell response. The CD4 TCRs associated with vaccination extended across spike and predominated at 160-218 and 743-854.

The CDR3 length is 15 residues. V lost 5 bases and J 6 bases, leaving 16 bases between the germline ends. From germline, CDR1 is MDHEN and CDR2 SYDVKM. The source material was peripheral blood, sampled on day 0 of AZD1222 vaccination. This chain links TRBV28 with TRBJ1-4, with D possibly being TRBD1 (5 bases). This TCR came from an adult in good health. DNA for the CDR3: TGTGCCAGCAGTAGATACAGGACCGGAGATGAAAAACTGTTTTTT. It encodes CASSRYRTGDEKLFF.